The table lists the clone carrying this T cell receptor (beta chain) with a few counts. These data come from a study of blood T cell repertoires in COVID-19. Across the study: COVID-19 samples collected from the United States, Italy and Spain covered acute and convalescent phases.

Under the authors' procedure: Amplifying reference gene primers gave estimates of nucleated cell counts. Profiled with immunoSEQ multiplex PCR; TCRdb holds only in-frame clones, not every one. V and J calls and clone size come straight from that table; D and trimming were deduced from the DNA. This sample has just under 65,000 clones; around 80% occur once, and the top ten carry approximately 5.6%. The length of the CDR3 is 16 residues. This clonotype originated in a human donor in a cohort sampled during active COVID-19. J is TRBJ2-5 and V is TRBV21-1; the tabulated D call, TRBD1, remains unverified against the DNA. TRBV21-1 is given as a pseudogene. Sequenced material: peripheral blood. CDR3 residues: CASSNLMPGGQETQYF. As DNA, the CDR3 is TGTGCCAGCAGCAATCTTATGCCAGGGGGACAAGAGACCCAGTACTTC.